This T cell receptor (beta chain) is from a study of response to subunit inactivated influenza vaccine. The sample holds a few counts of this clonotype. Its antigen is not known. Germline V lookup: CDR1 DFQATT, CDR2 SNEGSKA (reference sequence). The CDR3 is 14 residues long. The V and J ends lost 4 bases and 7 bases respectively, with 17 bases between them. TCRdb itself ran the RT-PCR reads through MiXCR, one entry per CDR3 protein. The sample yields over 750,000 distinct CDR3 sequences, 21% seen once. General observations from the study: There was a suggestion from the authors that each seasonal influenza vaccination recruits few new T cells.

Sample: PBMCs from blood, taken less than 6 days after vaccination. The origin of this receptor is a man in his fifties or sixties who received an inactivated influenza vaccine. The chain links TRBV20-1 to TRBJ2-1; D is possibly TRBD1 (5 bases). In nucleotides, the CDR3 is TGCAGTGCTACTTTGCCGCAAGGGGCTAATGAGCAGTTCTTC. Its translation: CSATLPQGANEQFF.